Detailed here is one TCR beta chain. The target antigen is unknown. CDR3 length: 18 residues. Germline CDR1 reads SGHAT; CDR2 reads FQNNGV. The ends lost 1 base at V and 4 bases at J; junction bases unmatched: 10. This sample is part of a study of OX40 agonist ivuxolimab in advanced cancers. Study as a whole: Ivuxolimab doses were 0.01, 0.1, 0.3, 1.5, 3 or 10 mg/kg every 2 weeks. Antecedent anti-PD-1, anti-PD-L1 or anti-CTLA-4 therapy was permissible, with roughly 36% having received some. Overall study findings and caveats: Clonal expansion in partial responders at 0.1-3.0 mg/kg ranked among the lowest.

The method was immunoSEQ multiplex PCR; TCRdb's version includes in-frame clones alone and lacks a portion of them. The sample holds over 85,000 clones; around 90% are singletons and the top ten take 1.5% to 2%. The chain links TRBV11-2 to TRBJ2-5, with TRBD2 matching 12 bases. The TCR sequence derives from an adult with an advanced solid tumor such as melanoma, head and neck, liver or kidney cancer. Sample: CD4+ or CD8+ T cells sorted from blood, taken in a trial of the OX40 agonist ivuxolimab. The CDR3 spells CASSLVLAGGPEGETQYF. The CDR3 coding sequence is TGTGCCAGCAGCTTAGTCCTAGCGGGAGGGCCGGAGGGAGAGACCCAGTACTTC.